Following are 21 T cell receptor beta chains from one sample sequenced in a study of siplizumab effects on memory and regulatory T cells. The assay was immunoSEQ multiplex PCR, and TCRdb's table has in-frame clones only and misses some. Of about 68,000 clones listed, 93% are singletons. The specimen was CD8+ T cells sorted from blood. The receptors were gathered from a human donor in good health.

CDR3 DNA sequence: TGTGCCAGCAGTGACCTCCCTACTTCCCAGGGGTCCCTATCAAAGCAGTTCTTC. Its translation: CASSDLPTSQGSLSKQFF. This chain joins TRBV6-4 and TRBJ2-1, with a weak D call TRBD1 (6 bases). Trimming shortened V by 2 bases and J by 11 bases, and 28 bases separated the two germline ends. CDR1 is MRHNA and CDR2 is SNTAGT in the germline V gene. The CDR3 length is 18 residues.

The CDR3: CSVEWWRGAQETQYF. The CDR3 DNA sequence: TGCAGCGTTGAATGGTGGCGGGGGGCCCAAGAGACCCAGTACTTC. The chain uses TRBV29-1 and TRBJ2-5; 8 nucleotides align to TRBD2. This CDR3 comprises 15 residues. The germline gives CDR1 SQVTM, CDR2 ANQGSEA. Unmatched junction bases numbered 6, after V lost 2 bases and J lost 1 base. Looking up the rest from reference TRBV29-1 and TRBJ2-5 gives the full variable domain: SAVISQKPSRDICQRGTSLTIQCQVDSQVTMMFWYRQQPGQSLTLIATANQGSEATYESGFVIDKFPISRPNLTFSTLTVSNMSPEDSSIYLCSVEWWRGAQETQYFGPGTRLLVL.

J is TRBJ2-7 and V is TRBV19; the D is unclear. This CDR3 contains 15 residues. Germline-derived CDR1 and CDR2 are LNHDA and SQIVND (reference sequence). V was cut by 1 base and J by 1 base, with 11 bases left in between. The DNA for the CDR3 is TGTGCCAGTAGTATAGCAGGCGCCACATCCTACGAGCAGTACTTC. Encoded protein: CASSIAGATSYEQYF.

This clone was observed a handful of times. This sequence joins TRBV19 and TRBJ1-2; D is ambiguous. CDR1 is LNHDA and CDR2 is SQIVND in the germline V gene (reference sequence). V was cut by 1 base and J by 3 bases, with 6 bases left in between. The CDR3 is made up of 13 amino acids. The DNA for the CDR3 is TGTGCCAGTAGTATAGTGACATACTATGGCTACACCTTC. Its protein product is CASSIVTYYGYTF.

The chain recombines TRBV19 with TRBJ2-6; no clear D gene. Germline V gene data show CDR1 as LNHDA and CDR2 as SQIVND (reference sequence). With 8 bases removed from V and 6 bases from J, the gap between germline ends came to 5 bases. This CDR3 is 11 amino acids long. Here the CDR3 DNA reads TGTGCCAGTCGGACGGCCAACGTCCTGACTTTC. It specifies CASRTANVLTF.

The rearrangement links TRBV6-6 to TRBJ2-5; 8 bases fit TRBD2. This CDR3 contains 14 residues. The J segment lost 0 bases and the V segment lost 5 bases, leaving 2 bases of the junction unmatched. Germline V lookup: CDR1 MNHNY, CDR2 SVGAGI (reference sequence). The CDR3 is CASSHGGDQETQYF. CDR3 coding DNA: TGTGCCAGCAGTCACGGGGGGGACCAAGAGACCCAGTACTTC.

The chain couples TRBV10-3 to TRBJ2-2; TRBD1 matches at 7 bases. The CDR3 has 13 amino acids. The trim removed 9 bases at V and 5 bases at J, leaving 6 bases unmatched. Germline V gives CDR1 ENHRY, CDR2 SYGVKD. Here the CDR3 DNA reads TGTGCCATAGGGACAGTTGGAACCGGGGAGCTGTTTTTT. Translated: CAIGTVGTGELFF.

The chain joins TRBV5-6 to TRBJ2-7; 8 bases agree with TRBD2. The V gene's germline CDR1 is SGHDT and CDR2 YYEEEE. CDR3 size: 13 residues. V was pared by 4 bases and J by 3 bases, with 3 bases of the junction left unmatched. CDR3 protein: CASSDGTSYEQYF. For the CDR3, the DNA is TGTGCCAGCAGCGATGGGACTAGCTACGAGCAGTACTTC.

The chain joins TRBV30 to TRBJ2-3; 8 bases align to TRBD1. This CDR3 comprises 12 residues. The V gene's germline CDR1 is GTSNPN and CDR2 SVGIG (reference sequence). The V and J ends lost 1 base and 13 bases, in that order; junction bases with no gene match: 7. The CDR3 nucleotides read TGTGCCTGGAGTGAGGACAGGGCTTTTAAGTATTTT. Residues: CAWSEDRAFKYF.

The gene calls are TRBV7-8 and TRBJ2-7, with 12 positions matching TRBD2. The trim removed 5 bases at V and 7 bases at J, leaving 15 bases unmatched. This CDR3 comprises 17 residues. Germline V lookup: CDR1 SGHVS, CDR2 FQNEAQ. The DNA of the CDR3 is TGTGCCAGCAGCACCCCGGGGGCTAGCGGGGGGGCGGAGGAGCAGTACTTC. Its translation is CASSTPGASGGAEEQYF.

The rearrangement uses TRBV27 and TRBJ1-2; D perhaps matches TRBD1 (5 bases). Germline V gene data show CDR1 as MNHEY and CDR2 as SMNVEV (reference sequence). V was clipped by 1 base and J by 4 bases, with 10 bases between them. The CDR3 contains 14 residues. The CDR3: CASSLLGGAYGYTF. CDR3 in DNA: TGTGCCAGCAGTTTATTGGGGGGTGCCTATGGCTACACCTTC.

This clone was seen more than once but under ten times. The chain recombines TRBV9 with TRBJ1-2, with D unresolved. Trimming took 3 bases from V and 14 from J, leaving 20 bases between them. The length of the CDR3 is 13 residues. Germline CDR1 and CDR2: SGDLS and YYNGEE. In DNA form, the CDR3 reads TGTGCCAGCAGCGGCAAAGACACAGTTTATTGGACCTTC. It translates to CASSGKDTVYWTF.

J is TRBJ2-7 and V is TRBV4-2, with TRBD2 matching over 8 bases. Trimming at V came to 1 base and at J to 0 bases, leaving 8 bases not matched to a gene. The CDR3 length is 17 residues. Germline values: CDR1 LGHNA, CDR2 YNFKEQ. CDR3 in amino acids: CASSQAPERGHSYEQYF. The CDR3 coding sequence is TGTGCCAGCAGCCAAGCCCCAGAGCGGGGGCACTCCTACGAGCAGTACTTC.

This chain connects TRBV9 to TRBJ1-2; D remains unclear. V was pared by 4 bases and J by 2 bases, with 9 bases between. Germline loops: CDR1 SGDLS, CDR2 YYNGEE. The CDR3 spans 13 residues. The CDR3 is CASSPNGNYGYTF. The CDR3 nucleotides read TGTGCCAGCAGCCCGAACGGCAACTATGGCTACACCTTC.

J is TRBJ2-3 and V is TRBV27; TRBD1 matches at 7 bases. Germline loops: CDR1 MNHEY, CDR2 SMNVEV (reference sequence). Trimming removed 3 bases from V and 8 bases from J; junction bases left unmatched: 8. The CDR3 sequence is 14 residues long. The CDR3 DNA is TGTGCCAGCAGTTTGGGGACAGCCTTTGGTACGCAGTATTTT. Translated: CASSLGTAFGTQYF.

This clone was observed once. DNA for the CDR3: TGTGCCAGCAGCTTTGGGACAGGCTACGAGCAGTACTTC. Residues: CASSFGTGYEQYF. This sequence joins TRBV7-3 and TRBJ2-5; 8 bases fit TRBD1. Near its end, the DNA agrees better with TRBJ2-7, so the J call may be wrong. This CDR3 region has 13 residues. Germline CDR1 and CDR2: SGHTA and FQGTGA.

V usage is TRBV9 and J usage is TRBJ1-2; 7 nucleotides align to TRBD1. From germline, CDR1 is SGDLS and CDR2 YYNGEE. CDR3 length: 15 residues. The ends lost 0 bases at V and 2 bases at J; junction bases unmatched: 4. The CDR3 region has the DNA TGTGCCAGCAGCGTAGAAGCAGGGGGGAACTATGGCTACACCTTC. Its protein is CASSVEAGGNYGYTF. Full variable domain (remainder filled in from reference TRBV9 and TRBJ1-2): DSGVTQTPKHLITATGQRVTLRCSPRSGDLSVYWYQQSLDQGLQFLIQYYNGEERAKGNILERFSAQQFPDLHSELNLSSLELGDSALYFCASSVEAGGNYGYTFGSGTRLTVV.

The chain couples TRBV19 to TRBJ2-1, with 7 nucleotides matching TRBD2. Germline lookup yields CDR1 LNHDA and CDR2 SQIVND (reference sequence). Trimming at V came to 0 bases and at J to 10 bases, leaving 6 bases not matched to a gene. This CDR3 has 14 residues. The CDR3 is CASSIDLGGDEQFF. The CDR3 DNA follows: TGTGCCAGTAGTATAGATTTGGGAGGGGACGAGCAGTTCTTC.

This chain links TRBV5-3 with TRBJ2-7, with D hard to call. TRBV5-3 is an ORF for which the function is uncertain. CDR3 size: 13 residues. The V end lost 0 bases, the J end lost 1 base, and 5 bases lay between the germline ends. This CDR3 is CARSLADSYEQYF. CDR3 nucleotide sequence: TGTGCCAGAAGCTTGGCAGATTCCTACGAGCAGTACTTC.

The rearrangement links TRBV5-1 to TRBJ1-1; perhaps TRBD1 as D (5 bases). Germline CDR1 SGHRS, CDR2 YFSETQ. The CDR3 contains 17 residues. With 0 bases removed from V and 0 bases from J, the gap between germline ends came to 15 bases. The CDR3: CASSLVMAGPMNTEAFF. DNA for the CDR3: TGCGCCAGCAGCTTGGTGATGGCAGGGCCCATGAACACTGAAGCTTTCTTT.

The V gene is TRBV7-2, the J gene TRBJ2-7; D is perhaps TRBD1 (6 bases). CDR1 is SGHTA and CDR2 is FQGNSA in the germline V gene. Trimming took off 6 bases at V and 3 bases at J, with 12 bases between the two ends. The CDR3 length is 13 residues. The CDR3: CASRVTGFYEQYF. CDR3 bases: TGTGCCAGCAGGGTTACAGGGTTCTACGAGCAGTACTTC.